This TCR beta chain was recovered during a study of cytomegalovirus exposure and HLA in healthy donors. Findings and limits, study-wide: Data from an earlier analysis indicated that most TCR beta V segments were productive either about 87% or about 30% of the time.

The PCR ran on 60 Vbeta and 13 Jbeta primers. Assay used: immunoSEQ multiplex PCR; TCRdb lists only in-frame clones, some missing. The table includes 13,000 to 15,000 clones, around 60% detected once. With respect to this clone: Antigen specificity is unknown.

Trimming took 0 bases from V and 3 from J, leaving 12 bases between them. The length of the CDR3 is 15 residues. Germline CDR1 is SGDLS and CDR2 is YYNGEE. The genes are TRBV9 and TRBJ1-1; a weak D match, TRBD1 (5 bases). The sample comprised PBMCs. The receptor was derived from a woman aged 45-59 years in good health and CMV-seropositive. The CDR3 reads CASSVGAGMDTEAFF. The CDR3 DNA reads TGTGCCAGCAGCGTAGGGGCAGGGATGGACACTGAAGCTTTCTTT.